This is a list of T cell receptor beta chains from one sample in a study of cytomegalovirus exposure and HLA in healthy donors. The repertoire was sequenced with immunoSEQ multiplex PCR; TCRdb's copy has only in-frame clones and lacks some. The table has 150,000 to 200,000 clones, approximately 79% seen once; the top ten hold roughly 1.4%. Specimen: PBMCs. The receptors were sampled from a girl between 5 and 17 years old in good health and CMV-seropositive. Both conserved end residues are part of each CDR3. The D gene is left open where the match is weak. Not all rows give a size; the values are once, few, many and, for expanded clones, a class.

TRBJ1-6,-,TRBD1,TRBV6-5,CASSPLTGINSPLHF,TGTGCCAGCAGTCCATTGACAGGGATTAATTCACCCCTCCACTTT
TRBJ1-2,-,-,TRBV4-1,CASSQGEGFGGNYGYTF,TGCGCCAGCAGCCAAGGGGAGGGGTTCGGGGGGAACTATGGCTACACCTTC
TRBJ2-3,-,-,TRBV7-2,CASSQYTDTQYF,TGTGCCAGCAGCCAGTACACAGATACGCAGTATTTT
TRBJ1-5,-,-,TRBV4-3,CASSLGVYSNQPQHF,TGCGCCAGCAGCCTCGGGGTTTATAGCAATCAGCCCCAGCATTTT
TRBJ2-5,once,TRBD1,TRBV15,CATSRGGGQIETQYF,TGTGCCACCAGCAGAGGTGGGGGACAGATCGAGACCCAGTACTTC
TRBJ2-1,once,-,TRBV5-1,CASSLYRDPASYNEQFF,TGCGCCAGCAGCTTGTACAGGGACCCAGCCTCCTACAATGAGCAGTTCTTC
TRBJ2-7,-,TRBD2,TRBV7-9,CASSPLATSYEQYF,TGTGCCAGCAGCCCACTAGCGACTTCGTACGAGCAGTACTTC
TRBJ1-6,-,TRBD1,TRBV18,CASSPGQYNSPLHF,TGTGCCAGCTCACCGGGACAGTATAATTCACCCCTCCACTTT
TRBJ1-2,-,TRBD1,TRBV5-5,CASSSSGTGVWYGYTF,TGTGCCAGCAGCTCTTCTGGGACAGGGGTTTGGTATGGCTACACCTTC
TRBJ1-5,few,-,TRBV6-1,CASRRQINQPQHF,TGTGCCAGCAGACGACAGATCAATCAGCCCCAGCATTTT
TRBJ2-3,-,-,TRBV5-1,CASRPLSGAQGTDTQYF,TGCGCCAGCCGCCCACTGAGCGGGGCCCAGGGGACAGATACGCAGTATTTT
TRBJ2-2,-,-,TRBV10-3,CAISDRGVYTGELFF,TGTGCCATCAGTGACCGCGGGGTATACACCGGGGAGCTGTTTTTT
TRBJ2-2,-,-,TRBV11-2,CASSLVRNGELFF,TGTGCCAGCAGCTTAGTTAGAAACGGGGAGCTGTTTTTT
TRBJ2-1,-,TRBD1,TRBV5-6,CASSFRDRDDNEQFF,TGTGCCAGCAGCTTCCGGGACAGGGACGACAATGAGCAGTTCTTC